This T cell receptor (beta chain) was recorded in a study of spatial heterogeneity in lung cancer. Study-level information: Sequence detection consistently recorded a greater number of beta-chain than alpha-chain sequences. Study conclusions and caveats: Mutation tallies in tumors tracked expanded intratumoral alpha and beta TCR counts.

This clonotype is large within its sample. Its cognate antigen is unknown. The library was designed around alpha chains, so this beta chain is a stray read whose abundance carries little weight. Each TCR cDNA molecule bore a unique molecular identifier. In TCRdb, the 5' RACE reads were re-called with MiXCR into one record per CDR3 protein. The table includes about 1,700 distinct CDR3 sequences, 20% detected once. The time point is: sample taken at primary tumor resection. Extraction of whole RNA from tumor, nontumor lung or frozen PBMC preceded unsorted sequencing. Germline CDR1 reads SNHLY; CDR2 reads FYNNEI. The CDR3 is 14 residues long. The V gene lost 6 bases and the J gene lost 4 bases, with 15 bases spanning the gap.

The clonotype originates from a male donor with early-stage non-small cell lung cancer. The rearrangement uses TRBV2 and TRBJ1-2; D uncertain. The sample in question was lung tumor tissue, obtained at surgery. CDR3: CASSLSDTFYGYTF. The CDR3 DNA sequence: TGTGCCAGCAGCCTGTCTGACACTTTCTATGGCTACACCTTC.